This T cell receptor (beta chain) was profiled in a study of Ad26.COV2.S vaccination and SARS-CoV-2 variants (dated by TCRdb to the early 2020s). Broadly, across the study: Donors in the vaccine arm were drawn from COV1001, a multicentre, randomized, double-blind, placebo-controlled phase I-IIa trial testing Ad26.COV2.S in healthy adults. Ad26.COV2.S was administered intramuscularly at 5 x 10^10 or 1 x 10^11 viral particles, either as a single shot or as two shots given 56 days apart. TCRbeta repertoire sequencing served as the tool for gauging how specific and how broad the SARS-CoV-2-reactive T cell receptors were following Ad26.COV2.S vaccination. A total of 32 samples were included in the TCR-sequenced set, comprising around 19 Ad26.COV2.S vaccine recipients, 5 placebo recipients and 8 SARS-CoV-2 convalescent individuals. Trial participants were randomized into five groups of five, in which low-dose or high-dose Ad26.COV2.S was given once or twice, or placebo was given on both occasions. Investigators did not know the trial group allocation while performing experiments and assessing outcomes.

Regarding this clone: Its specific antigen is unknown. No quality values exist for individual bases; no much larger clone is one base distant.

Including cysteine and phenylalanine, the CDR3 has 14 amino acids. The sequence is cut down to CDR3 DNA, 42 bases in frame from base 1. At the junction V is shortened by 4 bases and J by 4 bases, with 10 bases in between. From a lookup of the germline V gene, CDR1 and CDR2 are SGHVS and FQNEAQ. The immunoSEQ Assay was used to sequence TCRbeta CDR3 regions. After extraction, genomic DNA underwent amplification by bias-controlled multiplex PCR, followed by high-throughput sequencing. In the authors' own workflow: To quantify the absolute abundance of every unique TCRbeta CDR3 region, sequences were collapsed and filtered. T cell fraction was estimated by normalizing TCRbeta template counts to usable DNA, which was measured by amplifying reference genes present in all nucleated cells. Repertoire TCRs were annotated as SARS-CoV-2-specific by exact matching of V gene, CDR3 amino acid sequence and J gene to a known reactive TCR set. The reference SARS-CoV-2 TCR set was obtained from MIRA and was filtered for enrichment in COVID-19-positive ImmuneCODE repertoires, whereby public or cross-reactive TCRs were removed. Drawing on the MIRA antigens, annotated TCRs were analysed further at the level of specific ORF or position within ORF. Breadth was defined as the number of annotated unique rearrangements divided by the total number of unique productive rearrangements, and depth was defined as the summed frequency of the annotated unique rearrangements. Group comparisons of TCR breadth used two-sided Wilcoxon rank-sum tests. Here the immuneACCESS table is served through TCRdb, limited to in-frame sequences with V and J called. Missing clones are a known gap in these copies; in checked studies unresolved V genes cover under half, and the rest lacks a known reason. D and trimming were read from the DNA, whereas the V and J calls and clone size are those reported in that table. The sample contains hundreds of thousands of clones, around 92% of them found a single time. The ten largest clones add up to approximately 1.5% of the sample.

Broader findings and caveats from the paper: Ad26.COV2.S recipients had higher spike-specific TCR breadth than placebo recipients (P = 0.0014). Non-spike TCR breadth was comparable between vaccine and placebo recipients, consistent with the vaccine containing only spike. The study was not powered for comparison of responses between vaccine doses or regimens. Substantial breadth of spike-specific CD8+ and CD4+ T cell responses was reported after vaccination. It was noted by the authors that total T cell responses may have been underestimated by the TCR breadth and depth analyses.

The treatment or condition label corresponds to: around 19 received Ad26.COV2.S at low or high dose, single or two shots; 5 received placebo; per-sample allocation not given. For vaccine and placebo recipients, repertoires were sequenced using samples collected on day 63 after the first injection. Cohort 1b enrolled around 23 adults aged 18-55 years at a single site in Boston, USA, between 29 July and 7 August 2020. As a vaccine, Ad26.COV2.S was a replication-incompetent adenovirus type 26 vector that expressed a prefusion-stabilized SARS-CoV-2 spike protein derived from the original Wuhan strain.

The sequence is built from TRBV7-8 and TRBJ2-2; TRBD1 is possibly the D segment (5 matching bases). The sample in question was peripheral blood, obtained in a trial of Ad26.COV2.S vaccine versus placebo. This sequence originates from a person aged 18 to 65 who received the Ad26.COV2.S COVID-19 vaccine or a placebo. The CDR3 protein is CASSYRQSTGELFF. The nucleotide sequence reads TGTGCCAGCAGCTATAGACAGAGCACCGGGGAGCTGTTTTTT.